These 5 T cell receptor beta chains were all obtained from the same sample, sequenced in a study of vaccination effects on CD4 cells after COVID-19. Antigen-specific CD4+ T cell clonotypes were called by their expansion after viral peptide-pool culture in ViraFEST. Following culture for around 10 days, CD4+ T cells were isolated. Their target antigens are unknown. The table came from immunoSEQ multiplex PCR; TCRdb's copy has only in-frame clones and leaves some out. The data contain approximately 87,000 clones, roughly 80% of them singletons. This specimen consisted of CD4+ T cells from PBMCs cultured with HCoV-229E spike peptides, obtained before COVID-19 vaccination. The receptors originated from a human donor who received a COVID-19 vaccine.

The rearrangement links TRBV11-2 to TRBJ2-6; D tentatively fits TRBD1 or TRBD2 (5 bases each). V lost 4 bases and J 0 bases, leaving 19 bases between the germline ends. This CDR3 has 19 amino acids. Per the germline V gene, CDR1 is SGHAT and CDR2 is FQNNGV. DNA of the CDR3: TGTGCCAGCAGCTCCGGACGGGGATGGGGCTCCTCTGGGGCCAACGTCCTGACTTTC. It translates to CASSSGRGWGSSGANVLTF. The full variable domain, completed using reference TRBV11-2 and TRBJ2-6, is EAGVAQSPRYKIIEKRQSVAFWCNPISGHATLYWYQQILGQGPKLLIQFQNNGVVDDSQLPKDRFSAERLKGVDSTLKIQPAKLEDSAVYLCASSSGRGWGSSGANVLTFGAGSRLTVL.

The chain uses TRBV10-3 and TRBJ1-6, with D possibly matching TRBD1 (5 bases). V shed 6 bases and J shed 9 bases, with 12 bases lying between them. The CDR3 spans 13 residues. Germline V gives CDR1 ENHRY, CDR2 SYGVKD. The CDR3 coding sequence is TGTGCCATCAGCAGAGGGGAGTCTTCACCCCTCCACTTT. This sequence encodes CAISRGESSPLHF.

V and J are TRBV5-1 and TRBJ2-3, with 16 bases aligning to TRBD2. The length of the CDR3 is 18 residues. Germline trimming cut 3 bases from V and 2 bases from J; bases unmatched to any gene: 6. The germline V gene encodes CDR1 SGHRS and CDR2 YFSETQ. The CDR3 is CASSWKGLAGGYTDTQYF. CDR3 sequence (DNA): TGCGCCAGCAGCTGGAAGGGACTAGCGGGGGGGTACACAGATACGCAGTATTTT.

The chain has TRBV5-6 and TRBJ2-3; D remains ambiguous. This CDR3 has 12 residues. The germline CDR1 and CDR2 sequences are SGHDT and YYEEEE. Trimming took 5 bases from V and 2 from J, leaving 6 bases between them. The CDR3 DNA is TGTGCCAGCAGGAAACACACAGATACGCAGTATTTT. It specifies CASRKHTDTQYF.

This clone was recorded only once. V and J are TRBV7-2 and TRBJ1-3; D perhaps matches TRBD1 (5 bases). V was pared by 1 base and J by 0 bases, with 16 bases between. The CDR3 runs to 18 residues. Germline V gene sequence: CDR1 SGHTA, CDR2 FQGNSA. The DNA of the CDR3 is TGTGCCAGCAGCTTAGTGTCGCCACAGGCCTTCTCTGGAAACACCATATATTTT. This translates into CASSLVSPQAFSGNTIYF.